This entry is about one TCR beta chain. This clone was seen a few times. Which antigen it targets is not known. No base quality information exists; no much larger clone differs at one position. The same CDR3 arises from other DNA sequences in this sample as well. TCRbeta CDR3 regions were amplified from genomic DNA using the immunoSEQ Assay, a bias-controlled multiplex PCR. Regarding the original processing steps: Nucleated cell counts per sample were estimated from amplification of reference gene primers within the assay. To quantify the absolute abundance of each unique TCRbeta CDR3 rearrangement, sequence reads were collapsed and filtered. Productive Simpson clonality was computed per sample as the square root of Simpson's diversity index over productive rearrangements. Drawn from immuneACCESS, this table holds only the in-frame rearrangements with V and J called that TCRdb kept. Clones are partly lost; checked studies trace under half to an unresolved V gene and leave the rest unexplained. V and J calls and clone size follow that table, whereas D and trimming were derived from the DNA. The sample contains roughly 240,000 clones, more than 75% of them found a single time. In total, the top ten clones hold roughly 2% of the sample.

The data stem from a study of blood T cell repertoires in COVID-19 (dated by TCRdb to about 2020). Background on the whole study: Collaborator samples came from the United States, Italy and Spain and covered acute and convalescent phases of COVID-19. Samples were obtained from the ongoing ImmuneRACE study (first 160 participants) and from some 1,300 subjects provided by 6 global collaborators. The prospective study material was composed of cDNA or gDNA derived from T cells, B-cell-depleted T cells, or PBMCs. The repertoires were released in a freely available public database meant as a resource for research on the immune response to SARS-CoV-2. Subjects who had been exposed to COVID-19, were actively infected with it, or had recovered from it provided the deeply sampled blood TCRbeta repertoires that made up the dataset. Where available, HLA class I and class II types were obtained from metadata supplied by the sample provider rather than from assay-based typing. Nearly every sample came with metadata listing a de-identified subject ID, COVID-19 status, age in years and sex. What the research found in general, with its limitations: Clinical and demographic metadata were provided uncurated, with the amount varying by source and participant.

Looking up the germline V gene yields CDR1 MNHEY and CDR2 SVGAGI. The trim is 6 bases for V and 0 bases for J, with a gap of 2 bases between the germline ends. The CDR3 numbers 11 residues from cysteine through phenylalanine. Only the CDR3 portion is preserved as DNA: 33 bases, with reading frame beginning at the first base. Participants in the prospective study were aged roughly 18 to 95 years, lived in approximately 26 United States geographic areas, and enrolled through a virtual design. In the prospective study, cohorts were assigned on the basis of participant-reported clinical history obtained from a screening survey and a study questionnaire. Recovered participants in ImmuneRACE Cohort 3 were defined by two consecutive negative NP/OP PCR tests, clearance by a healthcare professional, or resolution of symptoms. In the prospective study, mobile phlebotomists collected whole blood, serum and a nasopharyngeal or oropharyngeal swab from each participant. Over a roughly 2-month period, participants in the prospective study had the option of providing additional blood draws and questionnaires. Blood samples from the prospective study were shipped frozen or at room temperature prior to DNA extraction.

In this chain, TRBV6-5 is recombined with TRBJ1-2; the D gene is unclear. The TCR was taken from a woman between 50 and 59 years old who had recovered from COVID-19. Material: PBMCs or T cells enriched from blood (not recorded which). The sequenced DNA: TGTGCCAGCAGCACTAACTATGGCTACACCTTC. It translates to CASSTNYGYTF.